Below are 21 T cell receptor beta chains sequenced from a single sample in a study of blood T cell repertoires in COVID-19. Sequenced by immunoSEQ multiplex PCR; TCRdb stores in-frame clones only, minus some. The sample contains 300,000 to 400,000 clones, 88% of which appear only once. The specimen sequenced was peripheral blood. The receptors shown here come from a woman aged 70-85 years with COVID-19, enrolled during active disease.

The V and J genes are TRBV5-8 and TRBJ1-4; D gene ambiguous. With 4 bases removed from V and 2 bases from J, the gap between germline ends came to 3 bases. Germline loops: CDR1 SGHTS, CDR2 YDEGEE. The CDR3 is 12 amino acids. The CDR3 sequence is CASSQTNEKLFF. CDR3 DNA sequence: TGTGCCAGCAGCCAGACTAATGAAAAACTGTTTTTT.

This rearrangement joins TRBV2 to TRBJ2-5; the match to TRBD2 covers 8 bases. The trim removed 11 bases at V and 1 base at J, leaving 15 bases unmatched. Germline assignment: CDR1 SNHLY and CDR2 FYNNEI. The CDR3 has 16 amino acids. The CDR3 loop is CASQGVAGGLQETQYF. DNA for the CDR3: TGTGCCTCTCAGGGAGTGGCGGGGGGCCTCCAAGAGACCCAGTACTTC.

V usage is TRBV28 and J usage is TRBJ2-7; 7 nucleotides match TRBD2. CDR1 is MDHEN and CDR2 is SYDVKM in the germline V gene. The J segment lost 4 bases and the V segment lost 7 bases, leaving 10 bases of the junction unmatched. The CDR3 extends over 14 amino acids. CDR3 region: CASTRRREWYEQYF. As DNA, the CDR3 is TGTGCCAGCACCCGCAGGCGGGAGTGGTACGAGCAGTACTTC.

The chain employs TRBV5-1 and TRBJ1-2; D ambiguous. Germline V lookup: CDR1 SGHRS, CDR2 YFSETQ. The CDR3 runs to 12 residues. V lost 0 bases and J 8 bases, leaving 8 bases between the germline ends. The CDR3 sequence: CASSLDVGGYTF. DNA of the CDR3: TGCGCCAGCAGCTTGGATGTTGGCGGCTACACCTTC. Full variable domain (outside the CDR3, taken from reference TRBV5-1 and TRBJ1-2): KAGVTQTPRYLIKTRGQQVTLSCSPISGHRSVSWYQQTPGQGLQFLFEYFSETQRNKGNFPGRFSGRQFSNSRSEMNVSTLELGDSALYLCASSLDVGGYTFGSGTRLTVV.

The chain uses TRBV27 and TRBJ2-7; 7 positions match TRBD1. Germline CDR1 MNHEY, CDR2 SMNVEV (reference sequence). V lost 5 bases and J lost 5; bases outside the gene matches: 15. The CDR3 covers 16 residues. The CDR3 region is CASSTRQGTLIDEQYF. The CDR3 nucleotides read TGTGCCAGCAGTACACGACAGGGAACTCTTATCGACGAGCAGTACTTC.

This rearrangement joins TRBV28 to TRBJ1-2, with D hard to call. Germline lookup yields CDR1 MDHEN and CDR2 SYDVKM. V was pared by 5 bases and J by 5 bases, with 9 bases between. The CDR3 loop spans 12 amino acids. CDR3 DNA sequence: TGTGCCAGCAGTCCACATCCTTATGGCTACACCTTC. It encodes CASSPHPYGYTF.

The CDR3 DNA follows: TGTGCCAGCAGCCAAGAATTAGCGGGGGGGCCGGCGTTGGAGACCCAGTACTTC. It specifies CASSQELAGGPALETQYF. The chain links TRBV4-2 to TRBJ2-5; 11 positions agree with TRBD2. V lost 0 bases and J lost 5; bases outside the gene matches: 11. The CDR3 loop spans 18 amino acids. Germline V CDR1 and CDR2: LGHNA, YNFKEQ.

The gene calls are TRBV6-5 and TRBJ1-3, with D maybe TRBD1 (5 bases). Trimming left V 5 bases short and J 0 bases short, with 11 bases between. The germline CDR1 and CDR2 sequences are MNHEY and SVGAGI. The CDR3 length is 15 residues. CDR3 sequence reads: CASSTEGLSGNTIYF. The DNA for the CDR3 is TGTGCCAGCAGTACGGAGGGACTCTCTGGAAACACCATATATTTT.

This sequence joins TRBV12-3 or TRBV12-4 and TRBJ1-5, with D possibly TRBD1 on 5 matching bases. V lost 7 bases to trimming and J lost 5 bases, with 9 bases between them. The CDR3 covers 12 residues. CDR3 in DNA: TGTGCCAGCATGCAGGGCTATCAGCCCCAGCATTTT. This sequence encodes CASMQGYQPQHF.

The V and J genes are TRBV27 and TRBJ1-5; maybe TRBD1 (5 bases). With 3 bases removed from V and 4 bases from J, the gap between germline ends came to 10 bases. There are 14 residues in the CDR3. Germline V CDR1 and CDR2: MNHEY, SMNVEV (reference sequence). The CDR3, as DNA: TGTGCCAGCAGTTTTTCGGGGGTTAATCAGCCCCAGCATTTT. This gives the protein CASSFSGVNQPQHF.

For this clone: Other DNA sequences in this sample translate to the same CDR3. The chain uses TRBV28 and TRBJ1-1; 8 positions match TRBD1. The J segment lost 2 bases and the V segment lost 5 bases, leaving 4 bases of the junction unmatched. The CDR3 length is 14 residues. Germline V gene lookup returns CDR1 MDHEN and CDR2 SYDVKM. Here the CDR3 reads CASSLDRVNTEAFF. In DNA, the CDR3 is TGTGCCAGCAGTCTGGACAGGGTTAACACTGAAGCTTTCTTT.

The chain joins TRBV5-6 to TRBJ1-3; no clear D gene. From germline, CDR1 is SGHDT and CDR2 YYEEEE. The CDR3 length is 15 residues. The ends were cut back, 0 bases at V and 0 bases at J, with 7 bases in the middle. In DNA, the CDR3 is TGTGCCAGCAGCTTGGAGCAGGCCTCTGGAAACACCATATATTTT. Translation gives CASSLEQASGNTIYF.

This sequence joins TRBV5-1 and TRBJ2-3; D is possibly TRBD2 (6 bases). The germline V and J ends were trimmed by 0 bases and 6 bases, with 14 bases remaining between them. The CDR3 is 15 residues long. Germline V gene sequence: CDR1 SGHRS, CDR2 YFSETQ. The DNA of the CDR3 is TGCGCCAGCAGCTTGGGGGACTTCCCCGGGGATACGCAGTATTTT. This translates into CASSLGDFPGDTQYF.

With respect to this clone: In the same sample, other DNA sequences code for this CDR3. The chain carries TRBV6-5 and TRBJ1-2; 8 bases agree with TRBD1. CDR3 length: 12 amino acids. Germline assignment: CDR1 MNHEY and CDR2 SVGAGI. J was trimmed by 6 bases and V by 5 bases; bases with no gene match: 2. CDR3 DNA: TGTGCCAGCAGTCCGACAGGGGATGGCTACACCTTC. Amino acid sequence: CASSPTGDGYTF.

The J gene is TRBJ2-3, the V gene TRBV27; 8 positions match TRBD2. This CDR3 is built from 14 residues. The junction had 12 bases not matched to a gene; V was cut back by 9 bases and J by 7 bases. Looked up from germline, CDR1 is MNHEY and CDR2 is SMNVEV (reference sequence). CDR3 coding DNA: TGTGCCAGTTTAAGCGGGGGCCCCCTCCATACGCAGTATTTT. As protein: CASLSGGPLHTQYF.

The rearrangement uses TRBV9 and TRBJ1-6; D is unresolved. Trimming removed 7 bases from V and 4 bases from J, with 18 bases in between. The V gene's germline CDR1 is SGDLS and CDR2 YYNGEE. The CDR3 loop spans 16 amino acids. CDR3 nucleotides: TGTGCCAGCCCTTTTCCGTTCGACGGGTATAATTCACCCCTCCACTTT. It encodes CASPFPFDGYNSPLHF.

V usage is TRBV5-1 and J usage is TRBJ1-2; 7 bases match TRBD1. J was trimmed by 3 bases and V by 2 bases; bases with no gene match: 1. Germline CDR1 SGHRS, CDR2 YFSETQ. The CDR3 runs to 13 residues. The CDR3 is CASSFTGDYGYTF. CDR3 DNA sequence: TGCGCCAGCAGCTTTACAGGGGACTATGGCTACACCTTC.

The genes are TRBV20-1 and TRBJ1-2; D ambiguous. The germline gives CDR1 DFQATT, CDR2 SNEGSKA (reference sequence). Trimming took 3 bases from V and 6 from J, leaving 8 bases between them. The CDR3 has 11 residues. The CDR3, as DNA: TGCAGTGCTAGTAGGAGGAATGGCTACACCTTC. Its protein is CSASRRNGYTF.

The genes are TRBV7-2 and TRBJ1-6, with D tentatively TRBD1 (6 bases). The V end was cut by 3 bases, the J end by 6 bases, with 15 bases between. Germline CDR1 SGHTA, CDR2 FQGNSA. The CDR3 sequence is 16 residues long. CDR3 sequence (DNA): TGTGCCAGCAGCTTTTCCGGACAGTCTGTTAATTCACCCCTCCACTTT. It encodes CASSFSGQSVNSPLHF.

The chain combines TRBV18 with TRBJ2-3, with a weak D call TRBD2 (6 bases). The CDR3 sequence is 15 residues long. Trimming shortened V by 1 base and J by 5 bases, and 13 bases separated the two germline ends. The germline CDR1 and CDR2 sequences are KGHSH and LQKENI. The CDR3 coding sequence is TGTGCCAGCTCACCACAGGCGGGACCTCAAGATACGCAGTATTTT. This encodes CASSPQAGPQDTQYF.

The rearrangement uses TRBV29-1 and TRBJ2-5; 7 bases fit TRBD2. V gave up 6 bases and J gave up 5 bases; unmatched junction bases: 6. Germline CDR1 is SQVTM and CDR2 is ANQGSEA. This CDR3 region has 12 residues. CDR3 in DNA: TGCAGCGTGAGTCGGGGGGAGGAGACCCAGTACTTC. It yields the protein CSVSRGEETQYF.